The 6 T cell receptor beta chains below were found in one sample sequenced in a study of T cell responses to AZD1222 COVID-19 vaccine. Assay: immunoSEQ multiplex PCR; the TCRdb copy retains only in-frame clones and omits some. The repertoire has 150,000 to 200,000 clones, 85% to 95% of them found once; the top ten carry approximately 0.58%. Sequences were derived from peripheral blood, sampled on day 0 of AZD1222 vaccination. These receptors were collected from an adult in good health.

This chain links TRBV28 with TRBJ1-5; maybe TRBD1 (5 bases). This CDR3 spans 14 amino acids. The germline V and J ends were trimmed by 6 bases and 3 bases, with 12 bases remaining between them. Germline-derived CDR1 and CDR2 are MDHEN and SYDVKM. CDR3: CASRLQVNNQPQHF. CDR3 in DNA: TGTGCCAGCAGGCTACAGGTGAACAATCAGCCCCAGCATTTT.

J is TRBJ1-4 and V is TRBV9; D remains ambiguous. V lost 1 base and J lost 0, with 4 bases in between. Germline V gene lookup returns CDR1 SGDLS and CDR2 YYNGEE. The CDR3 is 14 residues long. The CDR3 protein is CASSVSATNEKLFF. The CDR3 bases are TGTGCCAGCAGCGTATCCGCAACTAATGAAAAACTGTTTTTT.

V and J are TRBV5-1 and TRBJ2-7; 8 positions match TRBD1. Trimming removed 0 bases from V and 3 bases from J; junction bases left unmatched: 2. The CDR3 is 14 residues long. Germline V lookup: CDR1 SGHRS, CDR2 YFSETQ. The CDR3 nucleotides are TGCGCCAGCAGCTTGGTGACAGGGGACTACGAGCAGTACTTC. It encodes CASSLVTGDYEQYF.

The rearrangement links TRBV5-1 to TRBJ1-1; TRBD1 matches 7 bases. The CDR3 runs to 12 residues. The trim removed 2 bases at V and 8 bases at J, leaving 3 bases unmatched. Per germline, CDR1 SGHRS and CDR2 YFSETQ. The CDR3 reads CASSLGGPEAFF. The CDR3 DNA sequence: TGCGCCAGCAGCTTAGGGGGCCCCGAAGCTTTCTTT. Full variable domain (missing parts from reference TRBV5-1 and TRBJ1-1): KAGVTQTPRYLIKTRGQQVTLSCSPISGHRSVSWYQQTPGQGLQFLFEYFSETQRNKGNFPGRFSGRQFSNSRSEMNVSTLELGDSALYLCASSLGGPEAFFGQGTRLTVV.

The V and J genes are TRBV3-1 (or the pseudogene TRBV3-2) and TRBJ1-3; no clear D. Trimming stripped 4 bases from V and 0 bases from J, with 13 bases between. CDR1 and CDR2 from the germline V gene are LGHDT and YNNKEL (reference sequence). The CDR3 is 16 residues long. In nucleotides, the CDR3 is TGTGCCAGCAGCCGGCGAGACGGCAACTCTGGAAACACCATATATTTT. It codes for CASSRRDGNSGNTIYF.

This sequence joins TRBV6-5 and TRBJ2-4, with no clear D. The CDR3 length is 15 residues. V shed 0 bases and J shed 3 bases, with 9 bases lying between them. From germline, CDR1 is MNHEY and CDR2 SVGAGI. CDR3 region: CASSYSGRNKNIQYF. In DNA form, the CDR3 reads TGTGCCAGCAGTTACTCGGGCCGGAACAAAAACATTCAGTACTTC.